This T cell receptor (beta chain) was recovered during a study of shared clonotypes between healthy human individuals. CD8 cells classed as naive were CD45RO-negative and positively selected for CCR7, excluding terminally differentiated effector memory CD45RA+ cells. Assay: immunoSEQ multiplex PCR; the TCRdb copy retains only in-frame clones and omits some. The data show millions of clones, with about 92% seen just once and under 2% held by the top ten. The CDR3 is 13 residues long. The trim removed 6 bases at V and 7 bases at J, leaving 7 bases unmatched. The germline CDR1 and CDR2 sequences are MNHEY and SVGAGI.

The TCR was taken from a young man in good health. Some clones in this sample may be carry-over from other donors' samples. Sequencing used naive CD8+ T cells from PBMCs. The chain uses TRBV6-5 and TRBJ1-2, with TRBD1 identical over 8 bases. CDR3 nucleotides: TGTGCCAGCAGCCCCGACAGGGGAAGTGGCTACACCTTC. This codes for CASSPDRGSGYTF.